A single sample gave rise to the 13 T cell receptor beta chains below, sequenced in a study of PD-1 blockade in classical Hodgkin lymphoma. Clones were sequenced by immunoSEQ multiplex PCR, and TCRdb holds only the in-frame ones, with some missing. Of about 50,000 clones in the sample, 88% were seen once. There was relapse after autologous stem cell transplantation in every patient, and there was variation in brentuximab vedotin exposure. Sequenced material: peripheral blood mononuclear cells (PBMCs), taken before the second cycle of nivolumab. All receptors come from a human donor with classical Hodgkin lymphoma.

V and J are TRBV9 and TRBJ2-7; maybe TRBD2 (6 bases). The CDR3 length is 14 residues. V was cut by 4 bases and J by 6 bases, with 17 bases left in between. CDR1 is SGDLS and CDR2 is YYNGEE in the germline V gene. The CDR3 sequence is CASSPQDLGGEQYF. The CDR3 nucleotides are TGTGCCAGCAGCCCCCAGGATCTCGGGGGCGAGCAGTACTTC.

The V call is TRBV29-1, the J call TRBJ1-4; D possibly corresponds to TRBD1 (6 bases). The CDR3 length is 13 residues. CDR1 is SQVTM and CDR2 is ANQGSEA in the germline V gene. Deletions cut 4 bases from V and 3 bases from J, with 9 bases between. The CDR3 DNA reads as TGCAGCGTTGCGGCAGGGGCTAATGAAAAACTGTTTTTT. Translation: CSVAAGANEKLFF.

The chain combines TRBV6-5 with TRBJ2-1, with D perhaps matching TRBD1 (6 bases). The V gene's germline CDR1 is MNHEY and CDR2 SVGAGI. The CDR3 spans 13 residues. Trimming stripped 6 bases from V and 3 bases from J, with 9 bases between. CDR3 in amino acids: CASRGAGYNEQFF. The CDR3 DNA reads as TGTGCCAGCAGGGGGGCGGGCTACAATGAGCAGTTCTTC.

The chain couples TRBV28 to TRBJ2-5; TRBD2 is a possible D gene (6 bases). The germline V gene encodes CDR1 MDHEN and CDR2 SYDVKM. The CDR3 has 16 amino acids. The V end was cut by 3 bases, the J end by 5 bases, with 19 bases between. The chain's CDR3 is CASSFSTEGSGETQYF. CDR3 DNA: TGTGCCAGCAGTTTTTCTACGGAGGGAAGTGGTGAGACCCAGTACTTC.

This chain uses TRBV5-1 with TRBJ1-2, with unresolved D. This CDR3 region has 15 residues. Trimming removed 0 bases from V and 3 bases from J, with 12 bases in between. CDR1 is SGHRS and CDR2 is YFSETQ in the germline V gene. In DNA form, the CDR3 reads TGCGCCAGCAGCTTGGGGCAGCCCCACGACTATGGCTACACCTTC. Protein sequence: CASSLGQPHDYGYTF. Complete variable domain (other parts from reference TRBV5-1 and TRBJ1-2): KAGVTQTPRYLIKTRGQQVTLSCSPISGHRSVSWYQQTPGQGLQFLFEYFSETQRNKGNFPGRFSGRQFSNSRSEMNVSTLELGDSALYLCASSLGQPHDYGYTFGSGTRLTVV.

The chain couples TRBV7-9 to TRBJ1-2; D perhaps matches TRBD1 (6 bases). The CDR3 length is 15 residues. Per germline, CDR1 SEHNR and CDR2 FQNEAQ (reference sequence). Trimming took 2 bases from V and 4 from J, leaving 14 bases between them. The CDR3 reads CASSLLAGASYGYTF. CDR3 DNA: TGTGCCAGCAGCTTATTAGCAGGGGCCTCCTATGGCTACACCTTC.

This clone was detected a few times. The chain is built from TRBV28 and TRBJ2-1, with unresolved D. The CDR3 is 11 amino acids. Germline CDR1 MDHEN, CDR2 SYDVKM. V was shortened by 6 bases and J by 5 bases, with 5 bases between the two germline ends. The CDR3 DNA reads TGTGCCAGCAGGATTAACAATGAGCAGTTCTTC. It codes for CASRINNEQFF.

The gene calls are TRBV5-4 and TRBJ2-7; D uncertain. The CDR3 sequence is 14 residues long. V was cut by 4 bases and J by 0 bases, with 11 bases left in between. Germline-derived CDR1 and CDR2 are SGHNT and YYREEE (reference sequence). The CDR3 sequence is CASSPGLGSYEQYF. The CDR3, as DNA: TGTGCCAGCAGCCCCGGTCTTGGCTCCTACGAGCAGTACTTC.

The chain is built from TRBV5-1 and TRBJ2-7, with TRBD2 matching 8 bases. After removal of 1 base from V and 0 bases from J, the junction contained 6 bases not matched to a gene. This CDR3 has 16 residues. Germline values: CDR1 SGHRS, CDR2 YFSETQ. CDR3 protein: CASSLSSGPSSYEQYF. DNA of the CDR3: TGCGCCAGCAGCTTGTCTAGCGGGCCTAGCTCCTACGAGCAGTACTTC.

The J gene is TRBJ1-4, the V gene TRBV5-1; 12 nucleotides line up with TRBD1. Germline V gives CDR1 SGHRS, CDR2 YFSETQ. The V gene end was trimmed by 0 bases and the J gene end by 7 bases; junction bases not matched to a gene: 10. This CDR3 is 18 amino acids long. CDR3 sequence: CASSLVSGTGGAGEKLFF. Here the CDR3 DNA reads TGCGCCAGCAGCTTGGTATCCGGGACAGGGGGCGCGGGTGAAAAACTGTTTTTT.

The chain carries TRBV19 and TRBJ1-1; D remains unclear. From germline, CDR1 is LNHDA and CDR2 SQIVND (reference sequence). Trimming stripped 4 bases from V and 8 bases from J, with 8 bases between. This CDR3 region has 11 residues. CDR3 bases: TGTGCCAGTAGTAACTCAGCAGAAGCTTTCTTT. This gives the protein CASSNSAEAFF.

V is TRBV9 and J is TRBJ2-2; D ambiguous. The length of the CDR3 is 13 residues. V dropped 2 bases and J dropped 7 bases, with 9 bases sitting between them. CDR1 is SGDLS, CDR2 YYNGEE, per germline. The CDR3, as DNA: TGTGCCAGCAGCGTTGGGGTGTACGGGGAGCTGTTTTTT. This sequence encodes CASSVGVYGELFF. The complete variable domain, with remaining parts taken from reference TRBV9 and TRBJ2-2, reads DSGVTQTPKHLITATGQRVTLRCSPRSGDLSVYWYQQSLDQGLQFLIQYYNGEERAKGNILERFSAQQFPDLHSELNLSSLELGDSALYFCASSVGVYGELFFGEGSRLTVL.

The chain is built from TRBV2 and TRBJ2-5, with D perhaps matching TRBD1 (5 bases). The V gene's germline CDR1 is SNHLY and CDR2 FYNNEI. This CDR3 region has 13 residues. With 9 bases removed from V and 5 bases from J, the gap between germline ends came to 16 bases. The CDR3 region is CASVVGARETQYF. CDR3 nucleotides: TGTGCCAGTGTAGTTGGGGCGCGGGAGACCCAGTACTTC.